This T cell receptor beta chain was found in a study of blood T cell repertoires in COVID-19. Using immunoSEQ multiplex PCR, the repertoire was profiled, and TCRdb retains in-frame clones only, with some absent. The sample yields roughly 290,000 clones, approximately 85% seen once. Germline loops: CDR1 SGHVS, CDR2 FQNEAQ. CDR3 length: 17 amino acids. Trimming pared 5 bases from V and 2 bases from J, leaving 16 bases between. Participants came from roughly 24 US areas, aged about 18 to 95 years. Participants' reported clinical history set cohort assignment. Input material: PBMCs or T cells enriched from blood (not recorded which). The chain joins TRBV7-8 to TRBJ2-6; weak D call: TRBD1 (5 bases). This clonotype was sampled from a man younger than 40 who had recovered from COVID-19. DNA for the CDR3: TGTGCCAGCAGCACCCAACAAGGGGTAGCTGGGGCCAACGTCCTGACTTTC. It codes for CASSTQQGVAGANVLTF.